In this sample, the clone carrying this T cell receptor (beta chain) turned up once. The V segment lost 4 bases and the J segment 8 bases; nucleotides outside the gene matches: 2. The CDR3 is made up of 12 amino acids. The sample belongs to a study of blood T cell repertoires in COVID-19. Sequenced by immunoSEQ multiplex PCR; TCRdb stores in-frame clones only, minus some. The data contain 100,000 to 150,000 clones, roughly 84% of them singletons. This sequence joins TRBV12-3 or TRBV12-4 and TRBJ1-1, with 9 bases lining up with TRBD1. The sample comprised peripheral blood. The sequence came from an elderly woman with acute or convalescent COVID-19. The CDR3 here is CASSYDRGEAFF. The DNA for the CDR3 is TGTGCCAGCAGTTACGACAGGGGGGAAGCTTTCTTT.